The 18 T cell receptor beta chains below were found in one sample sequenced in a study of blood T cell repertoires in COVID-19. Sequencing used immunoSEQ multiplex PCR; TCRdb keeps in-frame clones, though not all of them. The sample records over 100,000 clones, roughly 86% being singletons. The sequencing sample was made of peripheral blood. These TCRs come from a man aged 35 to 55 with acute or convalescent COVID-19.

The genes are TRBV11-3 and TRBJ2-5; possible D gene TRBD1, 6 bases. The germline V and J ends were trimmed by 8 bases and 5 bases, with 15 bases remaining between them. The germline V gene encodes CDR1 SGHNT and CDR2 YENEEA. This CDR3 has 13 residues. The CDR3: CASSADSSETQYF. DNA for the CDR3: TGTGCCAGCTCAGCGGACAGTTCCGAGACCCAGTACTTC.

This clone was counted a few times. The same CDR3 can be traced to other DNA sequences in this sample. V and J are TRBV5-4 and TRBJ1-1; D not resolved. CDR1 and CDR2 (germline): SGHNT, YYREEE (reference sequence). The CDR3 runs to 13 residues. V lost 1 base and J 1 base, leaving 5 bases between the germline ends. CDR3 sequence (DNA): TGTGCCAGCAGCTTGACGGGGAACACTGAAGCTTTCTTT. Residues: CASSLTGNTEAFF.

In its sample, this clone was seen a few times. This sequence joins TRBV27 and TRBJ1-3; D is unresolved. This CDR3 contains 13 residues. Trimming removed 4 bases from V and 2 bases from J, with 6 bases in between. Germline CDR1 is MNHEY and CDR2 is SMNVEV (reference sequence). This CDR3 is CASSSRPGNTIYF. The CDR3 region has the DNA TGTGCCAGCAGTTCTCGTCCTGGAAACACCATATATTTT.

The chain recombines TRBV9 with TRBJ1-3; 8 nucleotides match TRBD1. Germline trimming cut 0 bases from V and 4 bases from J; bases unmatched to any gene: 12. The CDR3 extends over 18 amino acids. CDR1 is SGDLS, CDR2 YYNGEE, per germline. In DNA form, the CDR3 reads TGTGCCAGCAGCGTAGCTACAGGACAGGGTGACGGCGGAAACACCATATATTTT. Translation: CASSVATGQGDGGNTIYF.

This clone was seen a handful of times. This sequence joins TRBV7-3 and TRBJ2-2, with 14 bases aligning to TRBD2. The CDR3 runs 16 residues. V gave up 4 bases and J gave up 5 bases; unmatched junction bases: 3. Germline V gene data show CDR1 as SGHTA and CDR2 as FQGTGA. The chain's CDR3 is CASSSGLAGGTGELFF. In DNA, the CDR3 is TGTGCCAGCAGCTCCGGACTAGCGGGAGGTACCGGGGAGCTGTTTTTT. Combining the CDR3 with reference TRBV7-3 and TRBJ2-2 gives the whole variable domain GAGVSQTPSNKVTEKGKYVELRCDPISGHTALYWYRQSLGQGPEFLIYFQGTGAADDSGLPNDRFFAVRPEGSVSTLKIQRTERGDSAVYLCASSSGLAGGTGELFFGEGSRLTVL.

The CDR3 loop is CASREDGNSPLHF. CDR3 DNA: TGTGCCAGCAGGGAGGACGGAAATTCACCCCTCCACTTT. This chain links TRBV6-4 with TRBJ1-6; D gene uncertain. Germline CDR1 is MRHNA and CDR2 is SNTAGT. The CDR3 loop spans 13 amino acids. V lost 6 bases and J lost 7, with 10 bases in between.

The chain recombines TRBV30 with TRBJ2-2, with a possible D match to TRBD1 (6 bases). Germline CDR1 reads GTSNPN; CDR2 reads SVGIG (reference sequence). Trimming cost V 2 bases and J 4 bases, with 11 bases left between them. This CDR3 spans 14 amino acids. The DNA for the CDR3 is TGTGCCTGGAGTTTGGACAGCCCCACCGGGGAGCTGTTTTTT. Translating gives CAWSLDSPTGELFF.

This clone showed up just a few times. This chain connects TRBV7-6 to TRBJ2-5; 12 positions match TRBD2. This CDR3 comprises 16 residues. Germline V gene sequence: CDR1 SGHVS, CDR2 FNYEAQ. V shed 4 bases and J 5 bases; nucleotides not matched to a gene: 8. The CDR3 nucleotides are TGTGCCAGCAGCTCAAGACTAGCGGGAGCGGGGGAGACCCAGTACTTC. Translating it yields CASSSRLAGAGETQYF.

A single count supports this clone. The CDR3 is CASSYTGTVNNEQFF. The CDR3 DNA reads as TGTGCCAGCAGCTATACCGGGACAGTAAATAATGAGCAGTTCTTC. V gene TRBV11-3 combines with J gene TRBJ2-1; 7 nucleotides align to TRBD1. CDR3 size: 15 residues. Germline loops: CDR1 SGHNT, CDR2 YENEEA. V shed 4 bases, J shed 7 bases, and the junction held 10 bases outside the gene matches.

The V gene is TRBV6-5, the J gene TRBJ2-5; D is ambiguous. Trimming removed 6 bases from V and 4 bases from J, with 15 bases in between. CDR3 length: 14 amino acids. The germline V gene encodes CDR1 MNHEY and CDR2 SVGAGI. CDR3 loop: CASRVVAVGETQYF. The CDR3 DNA is TGTGCCAGCAGGGTCGTAGCCGTAGGAGAGACCCAGTACTTC.

This clone has only one observation. The chain links TRBV6-2 or TRBV6-3 to TRBJ1-2, with a weak D call TRBD1 (5 bases). V gave up 6 bases and J gave up 6 bases, with 20 bases separating them. The CDR3 has 15 amino acids. Germline V lookup: CDR1 MNHEY, CDR2 SVGEGT. Here the CDR3 DNA reads TGTGCCAGCAGCCAAGGGGCGATACGGGCGAATGGCTACACCTTC. Residues: CASSQGAIRANGYTF.

This clone appeared a single time. In nucleotides, the CDR3 is TGTGCCATCCGTGGCGTGAGGGCTAATGAAAAACTGTTTTTT. Its protein product is CAIRGVRANEKLFF. This chain links TRBV10-3 with TRBJ1-4; D is ambiguous. The CDR3 spans 14 residues. Per the germline V gene, CDR1 is ENHRY and CDR2 is SYGVKD. V gave up 8 bases and J gave up 3 bases, with 13 bases separating them.

This chain joins TRBV30 and TRBJ1-5, with D maybe TRBD1 (6 bases). V was shortened by 0 bases and J by 6 bases, with 15 bases between the two germline ends. In germline, CDR1 is GTSNPN, CDR2 SVGIG (reference sequence). This CDR3 spans 15 amino acids. The CDR3: CAWSVVLGGGQPQHF. The CDR3 DNA is TGTGCCTGGAGTGTAGTTCTGGGAGGGGGTCAGCCCCAGCATTTT. The whole variable domain, filled in from reference TRBV30 and TRBJ1-5, reads SQTIHQWPATLVQPVGSPLSLECTVEGTSNPNLYWYRQAAGRGLQLLFYSVGIGQISSEVPQNLSASRPQDRQFILSSKKLLLSDSGFYLCAWSVVLGGGQPQHFGDGTRLSIL.

The rearrangement uses TRBV7-2 and TRBJ2-7; D is ambiguous. The germline gives CDR1 SGHTA, CDR2 FQGNSA. CDR3 length: 13 residues. The germline V and J ends were trimmed by 5 bases and 2 bases, with 10 bases remaining between them. The DNA for the CDR3 is TGTGCCAGCAGCCCCGGGTTACCCTACGAGCAGTACTTC. This translates into CASSPGLPYEQYF.

This chain joins TRBV18 and TRBJ2-1; 9 bases are a match to TRBD2. CDR3 size: 15 residues. Per the germline V gene, CDR1 is KGHSH and CDR2 is LQKENI. V shed 3 bases and J 6 bases; nucleotides not matched to a gene: 6. The CDR3 DNA is TGTGCCAGCTCACCGCGGGAGGGCCAGGGCAATGAGCAGTTCTTC. Amino acid sequence: CASSPREGQGNEQFF.

This clone appeared a few times. The chain uses TRBV3-1 (or the pseudogene TRBV3-2) and TRBJ1-4; a possible D gene is TRBD1 (6 bases). The length of the CDR3 is 15 residues. Trimming cost V 1 base and J 4 bases, with 10 bases left between them. Germline V gene data show CDR1 as LGHDT and CDR2 as YNNKEL (reference sequence). This CDR3 reads CASSQAYRVNEKLFF. In DNA form, the CDR3 reads TGTGCCAGCAGCCAAGCCTACAGGGTTAATGAAAAACTGTTTTTT.

The chain carries TRBV12-3 or TRBV12-4 and TRBJ1-4; D is unclear. Trimming cost V 3 bases and J 8 bases, with 7 bases left between them. The CDR3 extends over 12 amino acids. The CDR3 DNA follows: TGTGCCAGCAGTTTTGTTCGGGAAAAACTGTTTTTT. Protein sequence: CASSFVREKLFF.

The chain has TRBV4-1 and TRBJ1-2; 7 positions agree with TRBD1. The trim removed 3 bases at V and 5 bases at J, leaving 9 bases unmatched. This CDR3 is built from 15 residues. Germline CDR1 and CDR2: MGHRA and YSYEKL. CDR3: CASSQTLGQPYGYTF. The CDR3 DNA reads as TGCGCCAGCAGCCAGACCTTGGGACAGCCATATGGCTACACCTTC.